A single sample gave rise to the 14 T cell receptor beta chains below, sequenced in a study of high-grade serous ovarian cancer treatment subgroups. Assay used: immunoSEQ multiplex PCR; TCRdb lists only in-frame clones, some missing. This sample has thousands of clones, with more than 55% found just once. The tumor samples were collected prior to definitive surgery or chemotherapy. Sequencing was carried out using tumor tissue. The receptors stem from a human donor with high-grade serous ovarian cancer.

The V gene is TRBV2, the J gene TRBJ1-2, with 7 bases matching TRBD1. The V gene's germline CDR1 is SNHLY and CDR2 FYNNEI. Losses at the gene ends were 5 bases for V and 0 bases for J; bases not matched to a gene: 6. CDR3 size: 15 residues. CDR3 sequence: CASSIRTGTNYGYTF. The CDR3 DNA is TGTGCCAGCAGTATTCGGACAGGAACTAACTATGGCTACACCTTC.

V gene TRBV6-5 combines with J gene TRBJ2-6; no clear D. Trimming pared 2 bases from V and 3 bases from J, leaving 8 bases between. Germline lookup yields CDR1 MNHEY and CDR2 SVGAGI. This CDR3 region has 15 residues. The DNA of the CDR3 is TGTGCCAGCAGTTACGGGTCTGGTGGGGCCAACGTCCTGACTTTC. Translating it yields CASSYGSGGANVLTF.

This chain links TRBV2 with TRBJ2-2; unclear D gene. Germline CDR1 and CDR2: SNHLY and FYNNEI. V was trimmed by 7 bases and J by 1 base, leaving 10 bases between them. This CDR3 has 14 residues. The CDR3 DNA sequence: TGTGCCAGCAAAGCCTCAGGGAACACCGGGGAGCTGTTTTTT. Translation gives CASKASGNTGELFF.

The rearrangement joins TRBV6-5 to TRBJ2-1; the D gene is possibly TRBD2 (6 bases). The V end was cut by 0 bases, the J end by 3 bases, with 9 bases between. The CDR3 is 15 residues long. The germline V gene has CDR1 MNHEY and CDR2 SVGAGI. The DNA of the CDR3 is TGTGCCAGCAGTTACTCACGGGAGATCTACAATGAGCAGTTCTTC. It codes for CASSYSREIYNEQFF.

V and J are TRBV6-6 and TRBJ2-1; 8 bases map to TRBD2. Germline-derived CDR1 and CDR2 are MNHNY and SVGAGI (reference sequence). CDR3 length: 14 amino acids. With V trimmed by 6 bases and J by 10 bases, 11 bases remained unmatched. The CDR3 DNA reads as TGTGCCAGCAGGCCGACCGGGGGGGGAGCGGAGCAGTTCTTC. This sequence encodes CASRPTGGGAEQFF.

CDR3 DNA: TGTGCCAGCAGCTTAGGGGGCCTTTCTAATGAAAAACTGTTTTTT. Encoded protein: CASSLGGLSNEKLFF. This chain links TRBV7-9 with TRBJ1-4; tentatively, D is TRBD1 (5 bases). Germline loops: CDR1 SEHNR, CDR2 FQNEAQ (reference sequence). Deletions cut 1 base from V and 3 bases from J, with 9 bases between. The CDR3 is 15 amino acids.

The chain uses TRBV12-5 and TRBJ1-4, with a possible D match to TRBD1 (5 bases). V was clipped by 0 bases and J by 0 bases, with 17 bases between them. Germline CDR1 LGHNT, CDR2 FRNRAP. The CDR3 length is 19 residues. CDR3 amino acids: CASGLVGERQTATNEKLFF. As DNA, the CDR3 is TGTGCTAGTGGTTTGGTTGGGGAGAGACAGACAGCAACTAATGAAAAACTGTTTTTT.

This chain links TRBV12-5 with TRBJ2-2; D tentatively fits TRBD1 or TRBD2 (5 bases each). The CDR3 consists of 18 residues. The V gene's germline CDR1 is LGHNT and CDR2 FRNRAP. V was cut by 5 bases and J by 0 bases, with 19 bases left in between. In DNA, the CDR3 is TGTGCTAGTGGTGTGACTCGGGACGGTTTAACGAACACCGGGGAGCTGTTTTTT. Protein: CASGVTRDGLTNTGELFF. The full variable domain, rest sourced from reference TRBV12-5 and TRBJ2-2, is DARVTQTPRHKVTEMGQEVTMRCQPILGHNTVFWYRQTMMQGLELLAYFRNRAPLDDSGMPKDRFSAEMPDATLATLKIQPSEPRDSAVYFCASGVTRDGLTNTGELFFGEGSRLTVL.

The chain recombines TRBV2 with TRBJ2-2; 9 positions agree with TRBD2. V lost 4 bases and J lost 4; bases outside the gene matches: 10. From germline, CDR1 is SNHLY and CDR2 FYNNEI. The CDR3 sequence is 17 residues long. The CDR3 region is CASSGGELAGLTGELFF. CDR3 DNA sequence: TGTGCCAGCAGTGGGGGGGAGCTAGCGGGACTCACCGGGGAGCTGTTTTTT.

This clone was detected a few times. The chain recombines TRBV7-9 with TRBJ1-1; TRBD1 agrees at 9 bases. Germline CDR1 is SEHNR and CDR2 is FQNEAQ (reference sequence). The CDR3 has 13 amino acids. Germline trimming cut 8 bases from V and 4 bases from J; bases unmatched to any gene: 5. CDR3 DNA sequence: TGTGCCAGCTTACAGGGGGCGGGCACTGAAGCTTTCTTT. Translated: CASLQGAGTEAFF. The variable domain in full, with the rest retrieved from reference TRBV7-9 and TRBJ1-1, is DTGVSQNPRHKITKRGQNVTFRCDPISEHNRLYWYRQTLGQGPEFLTYFQNEAQLEKSRLLSDRFSAERPKGSFSTLEIQRTEQGDSAMYLCASLQGAGTEAFFGQGTRLTVV.

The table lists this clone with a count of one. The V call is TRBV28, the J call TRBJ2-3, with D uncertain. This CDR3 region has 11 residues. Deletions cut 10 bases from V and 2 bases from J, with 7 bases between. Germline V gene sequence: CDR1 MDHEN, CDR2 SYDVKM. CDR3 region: CATKFTDTQYF. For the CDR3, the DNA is TGTGCCACCAAATTCACAGATACGCAGTATTTT.

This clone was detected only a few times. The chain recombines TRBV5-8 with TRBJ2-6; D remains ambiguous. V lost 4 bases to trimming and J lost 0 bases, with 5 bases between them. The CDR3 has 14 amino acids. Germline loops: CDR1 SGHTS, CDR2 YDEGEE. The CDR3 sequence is CASSPPSGANVLTF. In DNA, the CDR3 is TGTGCCAGCAGCCCACCCTCTGGGGCCAACGTCCTGACTTTC.

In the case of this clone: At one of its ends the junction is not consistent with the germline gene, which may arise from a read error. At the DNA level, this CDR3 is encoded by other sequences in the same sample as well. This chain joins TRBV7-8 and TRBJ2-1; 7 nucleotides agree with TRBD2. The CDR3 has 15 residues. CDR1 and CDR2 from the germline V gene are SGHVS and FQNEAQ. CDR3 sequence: CASSLFGGGYNEQFF. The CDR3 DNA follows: TGTGCTAGCAGCTTATTCGGGGGAGGGTACAATGAGCAGTTCTTC. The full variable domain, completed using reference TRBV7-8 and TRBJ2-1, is GAGVSQSPRYKVAKRGQDVALRCDPISGHVSLFWYQQALGQGPEFLTYFQNEAQLDKSGLPSDRFFAERPEGSVSTLKIQRTQQEDSAVYLCASSLFGGGYNEQFFGPGTRLTVL.

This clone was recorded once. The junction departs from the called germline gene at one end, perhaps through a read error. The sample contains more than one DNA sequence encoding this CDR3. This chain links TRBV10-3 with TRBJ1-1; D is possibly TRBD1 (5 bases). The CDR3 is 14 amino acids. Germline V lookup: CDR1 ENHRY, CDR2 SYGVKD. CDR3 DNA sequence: TGTGCCATCAGTGAGTCGGGGGGAGGGGCTGAAGCCTTCTTT. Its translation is CAISESGGGAEAFF.